These 9 T cell receptor beta chains came from one sample sequenced in a study of T cells in Graves' hyperthyroidism and ophthalmopathy. Amplification targeted TCR beta CDR3 regions from RNA transcripts. An initial round of RT-PCR targeting the TCR CDR3 relied on the HTBI primer set. TCRdb fed the multiplex PCR reads into MiXCR, producing one record per CDR3 protein. The table records over 350,000 distinct CDR3 sequences, about 14% of them present only once. What was sequenced was blood. The source of these receptors is a man aged 50 or older with Graves' ophthalmopathy.

This clonotype has only a few counts. The chain joins TRBV18 to TRBJ2-2; D possibly uses TRBD1 or TRBD2 (5 bases each). This CDR3 has 16 residues. CDR1 is KGHSH, CDR2 LQKENI, per germline. Deletions cut 2 bases from V and 0 bases from J, with 10 bases between. CDR3 coding DNA: TGTGCCAGCTCACCATCGTGGGGGACGAACACCGGGGAGCTGTTTTTT. This encodes CASSPSWGTNTGELFF.

V and J are TRBV2 and TRBJ2-7, with D perhaps being TRBD1 or TRBD2 (6 bases each). Judging by the DNA end, TRBJ2-1 fits better; the J call may be wrong. Germline-derived CDR1 and CDR2 are SNHLY and FYNNEI. The CDR3 runs 14 residues. As DNA, the CDR3 is TGTGCCAGCAGTGGGGGGCGGGATGCATACGAGCAGTTCTTC. It yields the protein CASSGGRDAYEQFF.

Ten or more counts support this clonotype. The V call is TRBV13, the J call TRBJ2-3; no clear D. Germline lookup yields CDR1 PRHDT and CDR2 FYEKMQ (reference sequence). V was trimmed by 0 bases and J by 2 bases, leaving 6 bases between them. This CDR3 region has 14 residues. Written as DNA, the CDR3 is TGTGCCAGCAGCTTAGGACTACACACAGATACGCAGTATTTT. Its protein product is CASSLGLHTDTQYF.

This clonotype was detected ten times or more. This rearrangement joins TRBV12-3 or TRBV12-4 to TRBJ2-2; 10 positions agree with TRBD1. This CDR3 comprises 18 residues. V trimming: 3 bases; J trimming: 3 bases; junction bases outside the gene matches: 10. The CDR3 reads CASSLGQGNLLDTGELFF. CDR3 in DNA: TGTGCCAGCAGTTTGGGACAGGGGAATCTGCTCGACACCGGGGAGCTGTTTTTT.

This clonotype was found many times. J is TRBJ2-7 and V is TRBV3-1; 12 nucleotides align to TRBD2. V lost 1 base and J lost 5; bases outside the gene matches: 6. This CDR3 has 16 residues. Germline CDR1 is LGHDT and CDR2 is YNNKEL (reference sequence). In DNA, the CDR3 is TGTGCCAGCAGCCAAGCCATGACTAGCGGGAGCCACGAGCAGTACTTC. It translates to CASSQAMTSGSHEQYF.

This clonotype has at least ten counts. CDR3 amino acids: CSVDLPASGRATDTQYF. The CDR3 DNA follows: TGCAGCGTTGATCTCCCCGCTAGCGGGAGGGCCACAGATACGCAGTATTTT. The J gene is TRBJ2-3, the V gene TRBV29-1; TRBD2 agrees at 12 bases. V lost 3 bases to trimming and J lost 2 bases; unmatched junction nucleotides: 9. Germline V CDR1 and CDR2: SQVTM, ANQGSEA. This CDR3 comprises 17 residues.

The chain recombines TRBV19 with TRBJ1-2; no firm D call. This CDR3 comprises 15 residues. V lost 6 bases and J 6 bases, leaving 20 bases between the germline ends. Germline V gene sequence: CDR1 LNHDA, CDR2 SQIVND (reference sequence). CDR3 DNA sequence: TGTGCCAGTAGCACTGCCGCCTCCGGAGTCGATGGCTACACCTTC. It is translated as CASSTAASGVDGYTF. Filled out from reference TRBV19 and TRBJ1-2, the complete variable domain reads DGGITQSPKYLFRKEGQNVTLSCEQNLNHDAMYWYRQDPGQGLRLIYYSQIVNDFQKGDIAEGYSVSREKKESFPLTVTSAQKNPTAFYLCASSTAASGVDGYTFGSGTRLTVV.

This clonotype was observed a few times. This chain joins TRBV18 and TRBJ2-7; D is uncertain. CDR1 is KGHSH, CDR2 LQKENI, per germline. With 5 bases removed from V and 5 bases from J, the gap between germline ends came to 16 bases. CDR3 length equals 14 residues. The CDR3 loop reads CASSVVLGTDEQYF. In DNA form, the CDR3 reads TGTGCCAGCTCAGTAGTTCTTGGTACCGACGAGCAGTACTTC.

This clonotype was counted many times. J is TRBJ1-2 and V is TRBV2; TRBD1 matches at 9 bases. CDR1 SNHLY and CDR2 FYNNEI come from the germline V gene. Trimming took 0 bases from V and 3 from J; bases not matched to a gene: 5. The CDR3 runs 16 residues. CDR3 in amino acids: CASSEAGQGPYYGYTF. The CDR3 nucleotides read TGTGCCAGCAGTGAAGCGGGACAGGGACCATACTATGGCTACACCTTC. The full variable domain, rest sourced from reference TRBV2 and TRBJ1-2, is EPEVTQTPSHQVTQMGQEVILRCVPISNHLYFYWYRQILGQKVEFLVSFYNNEISEKSEIFDDQFSVERPDGSNFTLKIRSTKLEDSAMYFCASSEAGQGPYYGYTFGSGTRLTVV.